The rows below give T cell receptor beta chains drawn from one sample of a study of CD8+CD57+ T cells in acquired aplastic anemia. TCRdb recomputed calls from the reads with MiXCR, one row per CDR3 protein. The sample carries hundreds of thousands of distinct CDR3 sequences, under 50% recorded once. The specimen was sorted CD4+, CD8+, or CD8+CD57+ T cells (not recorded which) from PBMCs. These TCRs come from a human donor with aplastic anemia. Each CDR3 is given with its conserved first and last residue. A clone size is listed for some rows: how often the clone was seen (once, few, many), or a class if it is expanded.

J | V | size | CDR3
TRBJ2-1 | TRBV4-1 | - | CASSQETTSGGYNEQFF
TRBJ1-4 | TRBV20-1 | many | CSARDPDRGLEKLFF
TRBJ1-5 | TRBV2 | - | CASTGPLGHQPQHF
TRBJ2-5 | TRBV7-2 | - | CASKRTGRRETQYF
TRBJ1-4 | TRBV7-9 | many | CASTSGDGEEKLFF
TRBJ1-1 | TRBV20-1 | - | CSAPTGEGNTEAFF
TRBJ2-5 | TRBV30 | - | CAWRIQDGKETQYF
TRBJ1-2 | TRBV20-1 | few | CSARGQTNYGYTF
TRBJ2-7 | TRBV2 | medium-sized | CASSEYPGQTYEQYF
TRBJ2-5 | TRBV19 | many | CASSMRVEETQYF
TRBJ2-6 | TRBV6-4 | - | CASSDKDSGANVLTF
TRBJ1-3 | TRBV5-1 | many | CASSLGDPRSGNTIYF
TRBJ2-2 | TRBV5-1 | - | CASDTGENTGELFF
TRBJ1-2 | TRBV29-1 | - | CSVDGRGNLGYTF
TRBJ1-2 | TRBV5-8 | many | CASSHEGDRNGYTF
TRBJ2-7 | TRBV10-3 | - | CAISGSGSVSYEQHF
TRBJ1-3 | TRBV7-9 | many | CASSYAAGNTIYF
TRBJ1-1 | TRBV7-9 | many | CASSKNMDTHYGTEAFF
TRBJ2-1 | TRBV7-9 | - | CASKSLAGDSYNEQFF
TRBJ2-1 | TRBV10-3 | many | CAIIDRAYNEQFF
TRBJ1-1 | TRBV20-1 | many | CSARDLQGPRTEAFF
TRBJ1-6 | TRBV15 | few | CATSRQGSSPLHF
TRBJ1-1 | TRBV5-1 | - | CASSLFEGGAAEASF
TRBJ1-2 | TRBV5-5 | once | CASSQQGGAYGYTF
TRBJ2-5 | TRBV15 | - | CATSNRTSGDGETQYF
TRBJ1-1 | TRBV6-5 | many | CASRITVDRGGVTEAFF
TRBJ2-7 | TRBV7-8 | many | CASSPGQGPYEQYF
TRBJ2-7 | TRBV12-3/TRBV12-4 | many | CASSSGLAGSYEQYF
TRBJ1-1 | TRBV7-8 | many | CASSLRGDTEAFF
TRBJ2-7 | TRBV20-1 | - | CSADGLAGGYEQYF